One sample yielded the 27 T cell receptor beta chains listed below, sequenced in a study of human T cells and chemical hapten exposure. Each CDR3 protein gets one entry after TCRdb re-called the RACE reads with MiXCR. The sample has some 110,000 distinct CDR3 sequences; 30% to 35% are singletons. Time point defined: patch test 3, about 24 weeks after DPC sensitization. Treatment of the sample: therapeutic diphenylcyclopropenone sensitization with weekly scalp DPC. This sample comprised whole blood, obtained in connection with sensitization to the hapten diphenylcyclopropenone (DPC). The origin of the receptors is a man aged 40-49 years with alopecia areata. Some clones in this sample may be carry-over from other donors' samples.

This clonotype was detected a few times. This chain connects TRBV27 to TRBJ2-1, with 7 bases that match TRBD2. This CDR3 is built from 15 residues. Germline CDR1 and CDR2: MNHEY and SMNVEV (reference sequence). The J segment lost 2 bases and the V segment lost 7 bases, leaving 8 bases of the junction unmatched. For the CDR3, the DNA is TGTGCCAGCAATCCCTCCGGACTAGCCTACAATGAGCAGTTCTTC. It specifies CASNPSGLAYNEQFF.

The V and J genes are TRBV28 and TRBJ1-2, with D possibly being TRBD1 (5 bases). The CDR3 spans 16 residues. Trimming pared 6 bases from V and 4 bases from J, leaving 21 bases between. CDR1 and CDR2 from the germline V gene are MDHEN and SYDVKM. The CDR3 region has the DNA TGTGCCAGCAGCTACTCCTTCAGGGCAACTGCCTATGGCTACACCTTC. This encodes CASSYSFRATAYGYTF.

The V call is TRBV10-3, the J call TRBJ2-1; 14 bases fit TRBD2. CDR1 is ENHRY and CDR2 is SYGVKD in the germline V gene. This CDR3 has 14 amino acids. After removal of 10 bases from V and 8 bases from J, the junction contained 7 bases not matched to a gene. For the CDR3, the DNA is TGTGCCACGAGACTAGCGGGAGGGGTGGATGAGCAGTTCTTC. It is translated as CATRLAGGVDEQFF.

In its sample, this clonotype was seen a few times. The J gene is TRBJ2-5, the V gene TRBV6-5, with D maybe TRBD2 (5 bases). Germline V lookup: CDR1 MNHEY, CDR2 SVGAGI. With 0 bases removed from V and 3 bases from J, the gap between germline ends came to 8 bases. This CDR3 has 14 residues. The CDR3 is CASSYSGAEETQYF. CDR3 in DNA: TGTGCCAGCAGTTACTCTGGAGCGGAAGAGACCCAGTACTTC.

Written as DNA, the CDR3 is TGTGCCAGCAGTTTCGGTCCGGGGGCAAGCACAGATACGCAGTATTTT. Protein product: CASSFGPGASTDTQYF. The genes are TRBV28 and TRBJ2-3; D might be TRBD1 or TRBD2, each matching 6 bases. The CDR3 extends over 16 amino acids. Germline-derived CDR1 and CDR2 are MDHEN and SYDVKM. V lost 3 bases and J lost 0, with 13 bases in between. The whole variable domain, filled in from reference TRBV28 and TRBJ2-3, reads DVKVTQSSRYLVKRTGEKVFLECVQDMDHENMFWYRQDPGLGLRLIYFSYDVKMKEKGDIPEGYSVSREKKERFSLILESASTNQTSMYLCASSFGPGASTDTQYFGPGTRLTVL.

J is TRBJ1-6 and V is TRBV14; D is perhaps TRBD1 (6 bases). Germline CDR1 SGHDN, CDR2 FVKESK. This CDR3 has 14 amino acids. The V gene lost 3 bases and the J gene lost 10 bases, with 13 bases spanning the gap. The CDR3 nucleotides are TGTGCCAGCAGCCATACAGGGCCATACTCACCCCTCCACTTT. Protein product: CASSHTGPYSPLHF.

J is TRBJ2-3 and V is TRBV7-2; D may be TRBD2 (5 bases). CDR1 SGHTA and CDR2 FQGNSA come from the germline V gene. This CDR3 is built from 12 residues. Trimming removed 5 bases at V and 5 bases at J, with 8 bases between. CDR3 loop: CASSRGLDTQYF. The CDR3 bases are TGTGCCAGCAGCCGGGGATTAGATACGCAGTATTTT. The full variable domain, its missing parts supplied by reference TRBV7-2 and TRBJ2-3, is GAGVSQSPSNKVTEKGKDVELRCDPISGHTALYWYRQSLGQGLEFLIYFQGNSAPDKSGLPSDRFSAERTGGSVSTLTIQRTQQEDSAVYLCASSRGLDTQYFGPGTRLTVL.

The CDR3 nucleotides read TGTGCCAGCAGCTTAGTACCGGCCCGTGGACTAGCGAGCAACGAGCAGTACTTC. This translates into CASSLVPARGLASNEQYF. The rearrangement uses TRBV7-6 and TRBJ2-7, with 9 bases aligning to TRBD2. V lost 1 base, J lost 5 bases, and 15 bases stayed unmatched. The CDR3 consists of 18 residues. Looked up from germline, CDR1 is SGHVS and CDR2 is FNYEAQ.

The V gene is TRBV4-1, the J gene TRBJ2-1; D is perhaps TRBD2 (6 bases). Trimming removed 6 bases at V and 3 bases at J, with 18 bases between. CDR1 is MGHRA, CDR2 YSYEKL, per germline. The CDR3 consists of 16 residues. Written as DNA, the CDR3 is TGCGCCAGCAGTTTGATTATTGGCGGGGACTACAATGAGCAGTTCTTC. Translating it yields CASSLIIGGDYNEQFF.

This clonotype was seen only a few times. V usage is TRBV5-4 and J usage is TRBJ2-7; D is perhaps TRBD2 (6 bases). Per the germline V gene, CDR1 is SGHNT and CDR2 is YYREEE (reference sequence). CDR3 size: 12 residues. Trimming pared 5 bases from V and 4 bases from J, leaving 10 bases between. The CDR3 is CASRRSGYEQYF. As DNA, the CDR3 is TGTGCCAGCAGGCGGAGCGGGTACGAGCAGTACTTC.

This chain links TRBV18 with TRBJ2-1; 7 bases align to TRBD2. This CDR3 has 15 residues. Germline trimming cut 2 bases from V and 2 bases from J; bases unmatched to any gene: 3. CDR1 and CDR2 from the germline V gene are KGHSH and LQKENI. The CDR3 nucleotides are TGTGCCAGCTCACCAGGCGGGAGCCCCTACAATGAGCAGTTCTTC. Residues: CASSPGGSPYNEQFF.

This clonotype was seen at least ten times. V and J are TRBV12-3 or TRBV12-4 and TRBJ2-1, with D possibly TRBD1 on 5 matching bases. CDR3 size: 13 residues. Trimming removed 8 bases from V and 9 bases from J, with 17 bases in between. The CDR3 nucleotides read TGTGCCAGCTCTCGCGCCACAGGACGTGAGCAGTTCTTC. It codes for CASSRATGREQFF.

The chain uses TRBV4-2 and TRBJ2-7; D not resolved. The germline V gene has CDR1 LGHNA and CDR2 YNFKEQ. This CDR3 is built from 14 residues. V lost 4 bases and J 3 bases, leaving 13 bases between the germline ends. CDR3 nucleotides: TGTGCCAGCAGCCCGCAAAGGAAGATCTACGAGCAGTACGTC. It encodes CASSPQRKIYEQYV.

The rearrangement links TRBV6-1 to TRBJ1-3; D is uncertain. V was pared by 4 bases and J by 0 bases, with 16 bases between. In germline, CDR1 is MNHNS, CDR2 SASEGT. CDR3 length: 17 residues. Here the CDR3 DNA reads TGTGCCAGCAGTGTCCGCACAAGTTCGGCCTCTGGAAACACCATATATTTT. It yields the protein CASSVRTSSASGNTIYF.

This rearrangement joins TRBV7-6 to TRBJ2-3; 13 bases are a match to TRBD2. The junction had 3 bases not matched to a gene; V was cut back by 2 bases and J by 4 bases. Germline lookup yields CDR1 SGHVS and CDR2 FNYEAQ. The CDR3 has 16 amino acids. In DNA, the CDR3 is TGTGCCAGCAGCTTAATGGGACTAGCGGGATCAGATACGCAGTATTTT. It specifies CASSLMGLAGSDTQYF.

This clonotype was picked up a small number of times. This chain connects TRBV27 to TRBJ2-7; perhaps TRBD2 as D (5 bases). The CDR3 has 12 residues. From germline, CDR1 is MNHEY and CDR2 SMNVEV (reference sequence). V was clipped by 3 bases and J by 5 bases, with 8 bases between them. The CDR3 loop reads CASSFPGNEQYF. CDR3 nucleotides: TGTGCCAGCAGTTTTCCCGGGAACGAGCAGTACTTC.

The chain employs TRBV4-1 and TRBJ1-5; 7 positions agree with TRBD1. Trimming removed 5 bases from V and 0 bases from J; junction bases left unmatched: 4. The germline CDR1 and CDR2 sequences are MGHRA and YSYEKL. This CDR3 contains 15 residues. CDR3 in DNA: TGCGCCAGCAGCTACGACAGGGTTAGCAATCAGCCCCAGCATTTT. Translation gives CASSYDRVSNQPQHF.

Only a few counts were recorded for this clonotype. The chain joins TRBV7-2 to TRBJ1-4; a weak D match, TRBD1 (5 bases). Trimming stripped 6 bases from V and 7 bases from J, with 18 bases between. This CDR3 has 15 residues. Germline V gives CDR1 SGHTA, CDR2 FQGNSA. The CDR3 sequence: CASREPGRRGEKLFF. As DNA, the CDR3 is TGTGCCAGCAGGGAACCGGGCCGAAGGGGTGAAAAACTGTTTTTT.

This clonotype showed up just once. Since a much larger clone is just one base distant, this may be a read error. The genes are TRBV20-1 and TRBJ2-4; D remains unclear. The germline CDR1 and CDR2 sequences are DFQATT and SNEGSKA (reference sequence). The V end lost 2 bases, the J end lost 1 base, and 6 bases lay between the germline ends. CDR3 length equals 13 residues. The CDR3 DNA is TGCAGTGCTAGAATCTGGGCCAAAAACATTCAGTACTTC. It codes for CSARIWAKNIQYF.

This clonotype has more than one count but fewer than ten. The V and J genes are TRBV7-2 and TRBJ2-1, with TRBD2 matching over 10 bases. CDR1 SGHTA and CDR2 FQGNSA come from the germline V gene. J lost 8 bases, V lost 3 bases, and 7 bases had no gene match. This CDR3 comprises 15 residues. As DNA, the CDR3 is TGTGCCAGCAGCTTCCTAGCGGGAGTCTCGGATGAGCAGTTCTTC. Protein sequence: CASSFLAGVSDEQFF. The complete variable domain, with remaining parts taken from reference TRBV7-2 and TRBJ2-1, reads GAGVSQSPSNKVTEKGKDVELRCDPISGHTALYWYRQSLGQGLEFLIYFQGNSAPDKSGLPSDRFSAERTGGSVSTLTIQRTQQEDSAVYLCASSFLAGVSDEQFFGPGTRLTVL.

The V gene is TRBV27, the J gene TRBJ2-3; 13 bases are shared with TRBD2. Germline CDR1 reads MNHEY; CDR2 reads SMNVEV (reference sequence). This CDR3 has 15 amino acids. V lost 3 bases, J lost 6 bases, and 3 bases stayed unmatched. This CDR3 reads CASSFGLAGADTQYF. CDR3 coding DNA: TGTGCCAGCAGTTTCGGACTAGCGGGAGCGGATACGCAGTATTTT.

The chain is built from TRBV12-3 or TRBV12-4 and TRBJ2-4; 10 bases are shared with TRBD1. The trim removed 6 bases at V and 9 bases at J, leaving 11 bases unmatched. CDR3 size: 15 residues. CDR3 DNA sequence: TGTGCCAGCAGCCCAGACAGGGGGCCCGTGGGCATTCAGTACTTC. Translated: CASSPDRGPVGIQYF.

This chain connects TRBV6-2 or TRBV6-3 to TRBJ1-2; D remains unclear. Trimming shortened V by 6 bases and J by 2 bases, and 4 bases separated the two germline ends. Per germline, CDR1 MNHEY and CDR2 SVGEGT. The CDR3 is 11 residues long. The CDR3 sequence is CASRDNYGYTF. DNA for the CDR3: TGTGCCAGCAGGGACAACTATGGCTACACCTTC.

The chain links TRBV6-2 or TRBV6-3 to TRBJ2-7, with unresolved D. The V and J ends lost 6 bases and 2 bases respectively, with 14 bases between them. CDR3 length: 14 amino acids. Germline CDR1 MNHEY, CDR2 SVGEGT. The CDR3 region is CASSTYLTAYEQYV. CDR3 in DNA: TGTGCCAGCAGCACTTACCTCACTGCCTACGAGCAGTACGTC.

The chain has TRBV12-3 or TRBV12-4 and TRBJ1-1; D is ambiguous. Deletions cut 11 bases from V and 2 bases from J, with 15 bases between. This CDR3 spans 13 amino acids. The chain's CDR3 is CASKPASNTEAFF. The CDR3 DNA follows: TGTGCCTCGAAGCCGGCTAGCAACACTGAAGCTTTCTTT.

J is TRBJ2-7 and V is TRBV6-2 or TRBV6-3, with 7 nucleotides matching TRBD2. CDR1 is MNHEY, CDR2 SVGEGT, per germline. Trimming removed 8 bases from V and 3 bases from J; junction bases left unmatched: 4. The CDR3 runs to 12 residues. The CDR3, as DNA: TGTGCCAGCGGCGGGAGCGGCTACGAGCAGTACGTC. Protein: CASGGSGYEQYV.

This clonotype was detected once. The gene calls are TRBV28 and TRBJ1-4; D call uncertain. CDR3 size: 12 residues. CDR1 is MDHEN and CDR2 is SYDVKM in the germline V gene. The V gene lost 3 bases and the J gene lost 7 bases, with 6 bases spanning the gap. CDR3 in DNA: TGTGCCAGCAGTTTGGCCAGTGAAAAACTGTTTTTT. It specifies CASSLASEKLFF.